These 27 T cell receptor beta chains were sequenced from one sample in a study of T-cell memory formation after mild COVID-19. TCRdb re-called the 5' RACE reads with MiXCR, one entry per CDR3 protein. Among about 560,000 distinct CDR3 sequences, approximately 21% were seen once, and the ten largest hold 7.5% to 9.5%. Sequenced input: PBMCs or a T cell subset sorted from them (not recorded which). The receptors come from an adult woman who had mild COVID-19 (a few samples of this study predate the infection). Cell type and time point are not known.

This clonotype was counted only a few times. The V gene is TRBV5-6, the J gene TRBJ1-2; a possible D gene is TRBD1 (6 bases). CDR1 SGHDT and CDR2 YYEEEE come from the germline V gene. V was pared by 2 bases and J by 5 bases, with 16 bases between. The CDR3 is 15 amino acids. The CDR3 spells CASSFRPGAGYGYTF. The CDR3 DNA sequence: TGTGCCAGCAGCTTTCGACCGGGGGCAGGGTATGGCTACACCTTC.

V is TRBV12-3 or TRBV12-4 and J is TRBJ2-1; 9 positions agree with TRBD2. The CDR3 runs 18 residues. With 4 bases clipped from V and 2 bases from J, the junction kept 12 bases outside the gene matches. CDR3 residues: CASSSAGVRGGPYNEQFF. The CDR3 nucleotides are TGTGCCAGCAGTTCTGCGGGCGTGCGGGGGGGCCCCTACAATGAGCAGTTCTTC.

The rearrangement uses TRBV24-1 and TRBJ2-7, with D unresolved. Germline V gene lookup returns CDR1 KGHDR and CDR2 SFDVKD. V lost 8 bases to trimming and J lost 5 bases, with 6 bases between them. CDR3 length: 10 amino acids. As DNA, the CDR3 is TGTGCCACCAACAGCGACGAGCAGTACTTC. Protein sequence: CATNSDEQYF.

This clonotype was seen only a few times. V is TRBV6-5 and J is TRBJ1-1, with TRBD1 as a possible D gene (6 bases). Per germline, CDR1 MNHEY and CDR2 SVGAGI. The V gene lost 7 bases and the J gene lost 3 bases, with 21 bases spanning the gap. This CDR3 is 16 amino acids long. The CDR3 here is CASTTGPAGEHTEAFF. DNA for the CDR3: TGTGCCAGCACCACCGGACCCGCAGGGGAGCACACTGAAGCTTTCTTT.

The sample holds a few counts of this clonotype. J is TRBJ1-1 and V is TRBV7-9; TRBD1 might be the D (6 bases). Germline-derived CDR1 and CDR2 are SEHNR and FQNEAQ (reference sequence). The length of the CDR3 is 14 residues. V shed 5 bases and J shed 5 bases, with 15 bases lying between them. CDR3 residues: CASSPPGQRTEAFF. The CDR3 nucleotides are TGTGCCAGCAGCCCGCCAGGACAGAGGACTGAAGCTTTCTTT.

V usage is TRBV29-1 and J usage is TRBJ1-5, with D possibly TRBD1 on 6 matching bases. The CDR3 has 14 residues. Trimming took 6 bases from V and 4 from J, leaving 16 bases between them. Germline CDR1 is SQVTM and CDR2 is ANQGSEA. CDR3 DNA: TGCAGCGTGACTACAGGGTCCCTGAATCAGCCCCAGCATTTT. It translates to CSVTTGSLNQPQHF.

This clonotype came up a few times. In DNA form, the CDR3 reads TGTGCCAGTAGTATAAGGGGCCCGCAGATGAACACTGAAGCTTTCTTT. Its translation is CASSIRGPQMNTEAFF. The chain combines TRBV19 with TRBJ1-1; TRBD1 might be the D (5 bases). Germline V gene lookup returns CDR1 LNHDA and CDR2 SQIVND (reference sequence). V was shortened by 2 bases and J by 0 bases, with 13 bases between the two germline ends. The CDR3 is 16 residues long.

The rearrangement joins TRBV12-3 or TRBV12-4 to TRBJ2-1; no clear D. CDR3 size: 12 residues. The germline V and J ends were trimmed by 5 bases and 9 bases, with 11 bases remaining between them. The CDR3 bases are TGTGCCAGCAGTACCCCGAACGGTGAGCAGTTCTTC. Encoded protein: CASSTPNGEQFF.

The chain's CDR3 is CASSFGSMRNEQFF. The DNA of the CDR3 is TGTGCCAGCAGCTTCGGCTCTATGAGGAATGAGCAGTTCTTC. The V gene is TRBV7-3, the J gene TRBJ2-1, with D unresolved. Trimming pared 3 bases from V and 7 bases from J, leaving 13 bases between. The CDR3 sequence is 14 residues long. Germline V gene data show CDR1 as SGHTA and CDR2 as FQGTGA.

The rearrangement links TRBV11-3 to TRBJ1-1; TRBD1 might be the D (5 bases). Germline V gene lookup returns CDR1 SGHNT and CDR2 YENEEA. The CDR3 contains 16 residues. V shed 5 bases and J shed 5 bases, with 21 bases lying between them. DNA for the CDR3: TGTGCCAGCAGCAAAGGGAGGGGTTCAACGAGAACTGAAGCTTTCTTT. Its protein is CASSKGRGSTRTEAFF.

This clonotype was detected only a few times. The chain is built from TRBV5-1 and TRBJ2-3; 7 bases map to TRBD1. The CDR3 loop spans 15 amino acids. Trimming took 4 bases from V and 3 from J; bases not matched to a gene: 8. Looked up from germline, CDR1 is SGHRS and CDR2 is YFSETQ. This CDR3 reads CASSPSDRETDTQYF. The CDR3 DNA reads TGCGCCAGCAGCCCCAGTGACAGGGAGACAGATACGCAGTATTTT. The whole variable domain, remainder taken from reference TRBV5-1 and TRBJ2-3, is KAGVTQTPRYLIKTRGQQVTLSCSPISGHRSVSWYQQTPGQGLQFLFEYFSETQRNKGNFPGRFSGRQFSNSRSEMNVSTLELGDSALYLCASSPSDRETDTQYFGPGTRLTVL.

The gene calls are TRBV11-3 and TRBJ2-5; D possibly matches TRBD1 or TRBD2 (5 bases each). The CDR3 length is 14 residues. V dropped 3 bases and J dropped 5 bases, with 13 bases sitting between them. CDR1 is SGHNT, CDR2 YENEEA, per germline. The CDR3 is CASSLGRQIETQYF. For the CDR3, the DNA is TGTGCCAGCAGCTTGGGACGGCAGATTGAGACCCAGTACTTC.

This clonotype showed up just a few times. This rearrangement joins TRBV14 to TRBJ2-3; the D is unclear. The CDR3 totals 13 residues. V was clipped by 3 bases and J by 3 bases, with 7 bases between them. In germline, CDR1 is SGHDN, CDR2 FVKESK. The CDR3 loop reads CASSQGATDTQYF. Written as DNA, the CDR3 is TGTGCCAGCAGCCAGGGTGCGACAGATACGCAGTATTTT.

Only a few counts were recorded for this clonotype. This sequence joins TRBV5-1 and TRBJ2-5; 10 positions agree with TRBD2. Germline loops: CDR1 SGHRS, CDR2 YFSETQ. Germline trimming cut 1 base from V and 5 bases from J; bases unmatched to any gene: 5. The CDR3 length is 15 residues. CDR3 sequence reads: CASSLLAGALETQYF. The CDR3 DNA sequence: TGCGCCAGCAGCTTGCTAGCGGGGGCCTTGGAGACCCAGTACTTC.

This clonotype was picked up a small number of times. The gene calls are TRBV4-3 and TRBJ2-3, with TRBD2 matching over 9 bases. Germline V gene sequence: CDR1 LGHNA, CDR2 YSLEER. The V segment lost 4 bases and the J segment 1 base; nucleotides outside the gene matches: 12. The CDR3 runs to 18 residues. The CDR3 DNA sequence: TGCGCCAGCAGCCCTAGCGGGACACTCAGCAGTGGCACAGATACGCAGTATTTT. Protein sequence: CASSPSGTLSSGTDTQYF.

V gene TRBV18 combines with J gene TRBJ2-5; no firm D call. V was shortened by 6 bases and J by 1 base, with 12 bases between the two germline ends. CDR1 is KGHSH, CDR2 LQKENI, per germline. This CDR3 contains 14 residues. Here the CDR3 DNA reads TGTGCCAGCTCCCCGGCAGGTTTCCAAGAGACCCAGTACTTC. Encoded protein: CASSPAGFQETQYF.

The sample holds a few counts of this clonotype. The V gene is TRBV10-3, the J gene TRBJ2-7, with D uncertain. Germline CDR1 ENHRY, CDR2 SYGVKD. Trimming left V 3 bases short and J 3 bases short, with 12 bases between. The CDR3 contains 14 residues. The CDR3 coding sequence is TGTGCCATCAGTGATCTTGGGATTATCTACGAGCAGTACTTC. This codes for CAISDLGIIYEQYF.

The table lists this clonotype with a few counts. The chain joins TRBV7-2 to TRBJ1-2, with D possibly being TRBD1 (6 bases). Trimming removed 0 bases from V and 4 bases from J, with 12 bases in between. CDR1 is SGHTA, CDR2 FQGNSA, per germline. The CDR3 consists of 15 residues. The chain's CDR3 is CASSLAARGGYGYTF. The CDR3 coding sequence is TGTGCCAGCAGCTTAGCGGCCAGGGGAGGCTATGGCTACACCTTC.

The CDR3 bases are TGTGCCAGCAGCCAGTCAATCGCGGGTAGAAACAATGAGCAGTTCTTC. It codes for CASSQSIAGRNNEQFF. The chain uses TRBV4-2 and TRBJ2-1, with D possibly matching TRBD2 (5 bases). The length of the CDR3 is 16 residues. Germline V CDR1 and CDR2: LGHNA, YNFKEQ. V shed 3 bases and J shed 5 bases, with 17 bases lying between them.

Many counts were recorded for this clonotype. The V and J genes are TRBV2 and TRBJ2-2; D not resolved. The germline CDR1 and CDR2 sequences are SNHLY and FYNNEI. Trimming cost V 4 bases and J 3 bases, with 3 bases left between them. This CDR3 region has 12 residues. The CDR3 protein is CASSGDTGELFF. DNA for the CDR3: TGTGCCAGCAGTGGCGACACCGGGGAGCTGTTTTTT.

V usage is TRBV7-9 and J usage is TRBJ1-1; D gene ambiguous. The V gene's germline CDR1 is SEHNR and CDR2 FQNEAQ (reference sequence). V gave up 0 bases and J gave up 2 bases, with 16 bases separating them. This CDR3 has 17 residues. CDR3 loop: CASSLAPTPTRNTEAFF. As DNA, the CDR3 is TGTGCCAGCAGCTTAGCCCCTACCCCCACAAGAAACACTGAAGCTTTCTTT.

This clonotype has only one observation. J is TRBJ2-7 and V is TRBV10-3, with D possibly being TRBD1 (5 bases). V was clipped by 2 bases and J by 7 bases, with 18 bases between them. CDR3 length equals 15 residues. Germline CDR1 reads ENHRY; CDR2 reads SYGVKD. DNA for the CDR3: TGTGCCATCAGTGAGGGTGGGCCCGACAGTGAAGAGCAGTACTTC. It is translated as CAISEGGPDSEEQYF.

The CDR3 sequence is CASSVVQERDTQYF. In DNA, the CDR3 is TGTGCCAGCAGCGTAGTACAGGAGAGAGATACGCAGTATTTT. The chain joins TRBV9 to TRBJ2-3; a weak D match, TRBD1 (5 bases). This CDR3 region has 14 residues. Looked up from germline, CDR1 is SGDLS and CDR2 is YYNGEE. Trimming pared 0 bases from V and 5 bases from J, leaving 10 bases between.

This clonotype came up many times. This rearrangement joins TRBV9 to TRBJ2-5, with 8 bases matching TRBD1. Germline CDR1 is SGDLS and CDR2 is YYNGEE. This CDR3 is 15 amino acids long. V trimming: 0 bases; J trimming: 5 bases; junction bases outside the gene matches: 6. CDR3 in amino acids: CASSVAGQGAETQYF. As DNA, the CDR3 is TGTGCCAGCAGCGTAGCCGGACAGGGCGCGGAGACCCAGTACTTC.

This clonotype has a handful of counts. The genes are TRBV18 and TRBJ2-3; no clear D gene. The CDR3 extends over 15 amino acids. V lost 3 bases, J lost 2 bases, and 12 bases lay in between. The V gene's germline CDR1 is KGHSH and CDR2 LQKENI. CDR3 region: CASSPSARVTDTQYF. As DNA, the CDR3 is TGTGCCAGCTCACCTTCGGCTAGAGTCACAGATACGCAGTATTTT.

The chain recombines TRBV4-2 with TRBJ2-2; D remains ambiguous. Germline CDR1 and CDR2: LGHNA and YNFKEQ. Deletions cut 0 bases from V and 4 bases from J, with 12 bases between. The length of the CDR3 is 16 residues. Written as DNA, the CDR3 is TGTGCCAGCAGCCAAGATCTTTGGACGGGCACCGGGGAGCTGTTTTTT. Its translation is CASSQDLWTGTGELFF.

The chain recombines TRBV29-1 with TRBJ2-7; 9 nucleotides match TRBD1. From germline, CDR1 is SQVTM and CDR2 ANQGSEA. There are 12 residues in the CDR3. Losses at the gene ends were 7 bases for V and 5 bases for J; bases not matched to a gene: 6. The CDR3 DNA reads as TGCAGCGCTGGGACAGGGAGGAACGAGCAGTACTTC. Residues: CSAGTGRNEQYF.